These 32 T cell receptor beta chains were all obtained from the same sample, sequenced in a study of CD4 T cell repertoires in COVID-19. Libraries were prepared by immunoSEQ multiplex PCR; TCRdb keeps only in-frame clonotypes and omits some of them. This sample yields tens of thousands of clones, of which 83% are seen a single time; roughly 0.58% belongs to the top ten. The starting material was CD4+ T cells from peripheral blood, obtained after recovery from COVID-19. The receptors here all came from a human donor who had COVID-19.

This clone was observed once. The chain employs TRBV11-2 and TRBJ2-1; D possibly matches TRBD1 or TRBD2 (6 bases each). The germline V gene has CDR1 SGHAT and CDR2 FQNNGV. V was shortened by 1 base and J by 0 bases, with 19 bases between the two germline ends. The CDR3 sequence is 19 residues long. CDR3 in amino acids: CASSLVGGLGGGSYNEQFF. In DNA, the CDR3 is TGTGCCAGCAGCTTAGTGGGTGGGCTAGGAGGGGGCTCCTACAATGAGCAGTTCTTC.

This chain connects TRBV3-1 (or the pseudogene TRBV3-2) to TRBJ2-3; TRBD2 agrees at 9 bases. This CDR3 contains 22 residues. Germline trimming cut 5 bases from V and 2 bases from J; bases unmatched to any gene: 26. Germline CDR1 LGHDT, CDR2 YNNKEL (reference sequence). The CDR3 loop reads CASSGHSIQGQETSGNTDTQYF. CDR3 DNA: TGTGCCAGCAGCGGACACTCTATACAGGGTCAGGAGACTAGCGGTAACACAGATACGCAGTATTTT.

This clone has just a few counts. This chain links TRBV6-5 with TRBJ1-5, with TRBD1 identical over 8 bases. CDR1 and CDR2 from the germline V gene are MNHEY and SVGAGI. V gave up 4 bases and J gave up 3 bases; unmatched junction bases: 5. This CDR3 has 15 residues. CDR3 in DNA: TGTGCCAGCAGTTCCGACAGGGGAAACAATCAGCCCCAGCATTTT. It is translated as CASSSDRGNNQPQHF.

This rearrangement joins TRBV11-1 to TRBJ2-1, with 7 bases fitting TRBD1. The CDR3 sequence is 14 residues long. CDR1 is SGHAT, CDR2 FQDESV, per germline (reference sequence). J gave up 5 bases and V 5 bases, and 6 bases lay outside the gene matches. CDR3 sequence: CASSVWTGNNEQFF. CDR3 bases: TGTGCCAGCAGCGTATGGACAGGCAACAATGAGCAGTTCTTC.

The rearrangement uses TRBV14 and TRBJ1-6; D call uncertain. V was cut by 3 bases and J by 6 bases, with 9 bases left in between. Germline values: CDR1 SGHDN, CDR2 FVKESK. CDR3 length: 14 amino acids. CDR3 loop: CASSQGFFNSPLHF. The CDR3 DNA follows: TGTGCCAGCAGCCAGGGGTTCTTTAATTCACCCCTCCACTTT. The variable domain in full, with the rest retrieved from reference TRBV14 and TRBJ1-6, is EAGVTQFPSHSVIEKGQTVTLRCDPISGHDNLYWYRRVMGKEIKFLLHFVKESKQDESGMPNNRFLAERTGGTYSTLKVQPAELEDSGVYFCASSQGFFNSPLHFGNGTRLTVT.

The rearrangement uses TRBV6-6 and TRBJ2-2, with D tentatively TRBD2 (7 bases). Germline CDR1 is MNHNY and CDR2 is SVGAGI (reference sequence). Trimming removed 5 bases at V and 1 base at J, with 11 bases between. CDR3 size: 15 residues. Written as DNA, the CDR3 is TGTGCCAGCAGTGACGGGGGGCGGAACACCGGGGAGCTGTTTTTT. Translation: CASSDGGRNTGELFF.

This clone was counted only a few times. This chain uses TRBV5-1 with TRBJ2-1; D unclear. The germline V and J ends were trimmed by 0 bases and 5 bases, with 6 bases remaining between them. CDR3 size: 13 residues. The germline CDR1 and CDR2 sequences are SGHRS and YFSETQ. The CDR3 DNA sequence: TGCGCCAGCAGCTTGGTTTCGGACAATGAGCAGTTCTTC. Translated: CASSLVSDNEQFF.

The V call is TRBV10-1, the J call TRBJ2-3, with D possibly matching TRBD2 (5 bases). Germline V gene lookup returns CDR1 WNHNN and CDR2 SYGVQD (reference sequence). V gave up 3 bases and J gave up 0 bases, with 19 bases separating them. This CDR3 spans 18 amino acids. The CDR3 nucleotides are TGCGCCAGCAGTGACGGTTCGAGTTGGAGCGGAAGCACAGATACGCAGTATTTT. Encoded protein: CASSDGSSWSGSTDTQYF.

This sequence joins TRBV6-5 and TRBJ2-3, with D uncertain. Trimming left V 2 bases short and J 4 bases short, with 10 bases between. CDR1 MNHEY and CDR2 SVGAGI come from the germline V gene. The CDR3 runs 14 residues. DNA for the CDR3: TGTGCCAGCAGTTACGGCGGTTATTCAGATACGCAGTATTTT. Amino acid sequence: CASSYGGYSDTQYF.

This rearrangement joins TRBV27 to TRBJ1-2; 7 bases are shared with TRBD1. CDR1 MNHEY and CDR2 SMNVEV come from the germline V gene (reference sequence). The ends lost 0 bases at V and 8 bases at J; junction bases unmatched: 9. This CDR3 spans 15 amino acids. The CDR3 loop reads CASSLSAQGVGGYTF. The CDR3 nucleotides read TGTGCCAGCAGTTTATCGGCGCAGGGGGTGGGCGGCTACACCTTC.

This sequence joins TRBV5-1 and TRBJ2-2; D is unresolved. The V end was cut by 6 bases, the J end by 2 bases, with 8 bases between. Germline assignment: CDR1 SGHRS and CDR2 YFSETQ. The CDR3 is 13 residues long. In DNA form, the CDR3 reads TGCGCCAGCACCCCTATAAACACCGGGGAGCTGTTTTTT. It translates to CASTPINTGELFF. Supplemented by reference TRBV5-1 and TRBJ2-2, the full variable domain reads KAGVTQTPRYLIKTRGQQVTLSCSPISGHRSVSWYQQTPGQGLQFLFEYFSETQRNKGNFPGRFSGRQFSNSRSEMNVSTLELGDSALYLCASTPINTGELFFGEGSRLTVL.

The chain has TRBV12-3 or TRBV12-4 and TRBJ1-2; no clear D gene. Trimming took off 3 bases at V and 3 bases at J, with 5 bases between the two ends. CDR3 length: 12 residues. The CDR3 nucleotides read TGTGCCAGCAGTTTGCCCTACTATGGCTACACCTTC. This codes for CASSLPYYGYTF.

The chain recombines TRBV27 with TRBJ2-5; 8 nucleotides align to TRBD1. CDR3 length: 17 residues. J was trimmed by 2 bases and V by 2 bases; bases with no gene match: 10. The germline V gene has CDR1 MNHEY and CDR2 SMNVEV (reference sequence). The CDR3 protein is CASSLGVRQGRQETQYF. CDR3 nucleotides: TGTGCCAGCAGTTTAGGGGTAAGACAGGGGCGGCAAGAGACCCAGTACTTC.

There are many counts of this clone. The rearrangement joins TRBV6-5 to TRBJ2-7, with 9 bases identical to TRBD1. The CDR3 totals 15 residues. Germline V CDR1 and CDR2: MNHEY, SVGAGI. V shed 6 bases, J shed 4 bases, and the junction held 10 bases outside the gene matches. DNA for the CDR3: TGTGCCAGCAGCCCCTCGGACAGGGGAAGGTACGAGCAGTACTTC. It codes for CASSPSDRGRYEQYF.

The CDR3 protein is CASSYDDRDIQYF. The CDR3 DNA reads TGTGCCAGCAGCTACGACGACAGGGACATTCAGTACTTC. V and J are TRBV7-8 and TRBJ2-4; 7 bases align to TRBD1. V was pared by 4 bases and J by 8 bases, with 5 bases of the junction left unmatched. This CDR3 is built from 13 residues. CDR1 and CDR2 (germline): SGHVS, FQNEAQ.

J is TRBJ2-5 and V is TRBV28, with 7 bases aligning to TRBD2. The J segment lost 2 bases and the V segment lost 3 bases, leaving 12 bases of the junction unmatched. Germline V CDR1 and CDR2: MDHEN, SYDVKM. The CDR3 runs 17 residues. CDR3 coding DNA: TGTGCCAGCAGTTTGGGCCGCGGGAGCCGGGCTCAAGAGACCCAGTACTTC. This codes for CASSLGRGSRAQETQYF.

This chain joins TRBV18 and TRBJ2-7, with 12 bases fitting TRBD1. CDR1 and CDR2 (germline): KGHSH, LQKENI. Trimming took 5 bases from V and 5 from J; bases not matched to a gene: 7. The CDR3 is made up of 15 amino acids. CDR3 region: CASSLRDRGPNEQYF. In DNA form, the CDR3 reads TGTGCCAGCTCATTACGGGACAGGGGGCCGAACGAGCAGTACTTC.

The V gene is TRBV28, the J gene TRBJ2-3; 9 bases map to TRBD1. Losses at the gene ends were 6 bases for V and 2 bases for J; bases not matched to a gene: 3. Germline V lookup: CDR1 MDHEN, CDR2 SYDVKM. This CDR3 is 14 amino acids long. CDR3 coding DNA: TGTGCCAGCAGCTGGGACAGGGACACAGATACGCAGTATTTT. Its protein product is CASSWDRDTDTQYF.

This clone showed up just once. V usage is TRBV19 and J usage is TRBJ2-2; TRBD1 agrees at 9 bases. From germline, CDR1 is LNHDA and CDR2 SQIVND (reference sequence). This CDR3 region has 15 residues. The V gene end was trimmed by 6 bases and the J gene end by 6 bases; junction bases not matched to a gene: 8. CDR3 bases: TGTGCCAGTAGACCTGGGACAGGGTGGGCCGGGGAGCTGTTTTTT. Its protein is CASRPGTGWAGELFF.

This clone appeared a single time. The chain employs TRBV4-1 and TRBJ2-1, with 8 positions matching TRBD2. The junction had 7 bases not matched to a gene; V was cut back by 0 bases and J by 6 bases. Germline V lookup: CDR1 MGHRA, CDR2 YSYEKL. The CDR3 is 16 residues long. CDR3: CASSQDGRTSTNEQFF. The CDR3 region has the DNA TGCGCCAGCAGCCAAGATGGAAGGACTAGCACCAATGAGCAGTTCTTC.

CDR3: CASSFWGPGTGELFF. The CDR3, as DNA: TGTGCCAGCAGTTTTTGGGGGCCGGGAACCGGGGAGCTGTTTTTT. The chain uses TRBV28 and TRBJ2-2, with D possibly TRBD1 on 6 matching bases. V was pared by 3 bases and J by 5 bases, with 13 bases between. From germline, CDR1 is MDHEN and CDR2 SYDVKM. This CDR3 has 15 amino acids.

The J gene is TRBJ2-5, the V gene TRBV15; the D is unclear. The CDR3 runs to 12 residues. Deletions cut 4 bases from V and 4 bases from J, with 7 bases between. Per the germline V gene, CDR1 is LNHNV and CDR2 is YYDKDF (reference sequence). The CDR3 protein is CATSKEGETQYF. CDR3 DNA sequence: TGTGCCACCAGCAAGGAAGGAGAGACCCAGTACTTC.

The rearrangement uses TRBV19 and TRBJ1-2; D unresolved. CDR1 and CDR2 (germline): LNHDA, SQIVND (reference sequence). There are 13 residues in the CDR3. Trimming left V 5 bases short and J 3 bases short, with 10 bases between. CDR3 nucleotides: TGTGCCAGTAGTCGGAGCACAGACTATGGCTACACCTTC. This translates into CASSRSTDYGYTF. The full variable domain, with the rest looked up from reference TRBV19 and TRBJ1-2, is DGGITQSPKYLFRKEGQNVTLSCEQNLNHDAMYWYRQDPGQGLRLIYYSQIVNDFQKGDIAEGYSVSREKKESFPLTVTSAQKNPTAFYLCASSRSTDYGYTFGSGTRLTVV.

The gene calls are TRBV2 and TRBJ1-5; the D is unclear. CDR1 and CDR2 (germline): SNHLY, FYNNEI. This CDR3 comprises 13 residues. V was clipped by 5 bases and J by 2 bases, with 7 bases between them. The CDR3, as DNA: TGTGCCAGCAGTTTTGGGGGCAATCAGCCCCAGCATTTT. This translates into CASSFGGNQPQHF.

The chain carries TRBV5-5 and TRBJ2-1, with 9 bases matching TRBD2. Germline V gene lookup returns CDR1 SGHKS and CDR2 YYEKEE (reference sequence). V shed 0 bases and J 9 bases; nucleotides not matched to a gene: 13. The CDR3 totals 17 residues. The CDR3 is CASSLEVALAGSGEQFF. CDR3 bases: TGTGCCAGCAGCTTGGAGGTGGCGCTAGCGGGGTCGGGTGAGCAGTTCTTC.

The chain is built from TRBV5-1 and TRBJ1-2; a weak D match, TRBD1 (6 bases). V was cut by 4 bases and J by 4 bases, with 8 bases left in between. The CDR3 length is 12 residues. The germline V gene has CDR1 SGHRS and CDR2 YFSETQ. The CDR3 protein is CASSLDSYGYTF. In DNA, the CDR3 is TGCGCCAGCAGCCTGGACAGCTATGGCTACACCTTC. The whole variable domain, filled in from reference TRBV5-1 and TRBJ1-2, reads KAGVTQTPRYLIKTRGQQVTLSCSPISGHRSVSWYQQTPGQGLQFLFEYFSETQRNKGNFPGRFSGRQFSNSRSEMNVSTLELGDSALYLCASSLDSYGYTFGSGTRLTVV.

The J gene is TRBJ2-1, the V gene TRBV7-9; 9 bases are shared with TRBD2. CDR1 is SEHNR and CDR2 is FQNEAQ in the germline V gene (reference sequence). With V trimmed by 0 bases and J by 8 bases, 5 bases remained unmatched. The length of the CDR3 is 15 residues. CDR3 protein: CASSLASGSVYEQFF. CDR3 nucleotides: TGTGCCAGCAGCTTAGCTAGCGGGAGTGTCTATGAGCAGTTCTTC.

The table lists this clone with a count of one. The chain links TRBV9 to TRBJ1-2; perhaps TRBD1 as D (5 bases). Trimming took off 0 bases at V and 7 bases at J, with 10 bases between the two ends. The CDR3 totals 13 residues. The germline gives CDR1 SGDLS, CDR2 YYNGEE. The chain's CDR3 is CASSVGVGVGYTF. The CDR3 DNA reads TGTGCCAGCAGCGTAGGTGTGGGGGTTGGCTACACCTTC.

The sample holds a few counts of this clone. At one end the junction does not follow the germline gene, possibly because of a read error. This chain's CDR3 is CASSLGPSRNF. The DNA for the CDR3 is TGTGCCAGCAGCTTGGGCCCCTCCAGGAACTTC. J is TRBJ2-5 and V is TRBV7-2; D gene uncertain. The germline gives CDR1 SGHTA, CDR2 FQGNSA. CDR3 size: 11 residues.

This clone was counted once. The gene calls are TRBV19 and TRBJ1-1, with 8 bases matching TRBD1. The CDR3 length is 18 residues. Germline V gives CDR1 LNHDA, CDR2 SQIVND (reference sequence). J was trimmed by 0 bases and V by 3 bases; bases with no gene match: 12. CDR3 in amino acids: CASSIGYAGGPLNTEAFF. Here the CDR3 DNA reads TGTGCCAGTAGTATTGGCTACGCAGGGGGCCCGCTGAACACTGAAGCTTTCTTT.

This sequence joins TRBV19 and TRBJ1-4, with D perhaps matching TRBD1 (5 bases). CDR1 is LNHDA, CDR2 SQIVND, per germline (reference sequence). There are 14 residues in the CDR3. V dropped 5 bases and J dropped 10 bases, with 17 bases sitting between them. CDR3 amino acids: CASSGAGRTGKLFF. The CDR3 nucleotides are TGTGCCAGTAGTGGGGCAGGCCGGACGGGAAAACTGTTTTTT.

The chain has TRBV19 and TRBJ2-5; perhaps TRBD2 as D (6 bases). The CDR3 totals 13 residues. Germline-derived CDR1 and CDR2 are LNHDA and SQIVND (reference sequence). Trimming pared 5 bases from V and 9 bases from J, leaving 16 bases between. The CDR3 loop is CASSSTPPGAQYF. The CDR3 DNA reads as TGTGCCAGTAGTTCGACCCCACCGGGGGCCCAGTACTTC.